What follows are 21 T cell receptor beta chains derived from one specimen sequenced in a study of T cell repertoires in cytomegalovirus infection. TCRdb fed the reads into MiXCR, producing one record per CDR3 protein. The table shows some 700,000 distinct CDR3 sequences, with about 30% occurring only once. No antigen is known for these receptors. The material was cultured PBMCs, obtained from culture after CMV antigen stimulation. The receptors derive from a human donor in good health (CMV status not recorded). Some clones in this sample may be carry-over from other donors' samples.

The chain recombines TRBV29-1 with TRBJ1-2, with no clear D. Germline assignment: CDR1 SQVTM and CDR2 ANQGSEA. The CDR3 extends over 12 amino acids. Deletions cut 7 bases from V and 4 bases from J, with 13 bases between. The CDR3 DNA reads TGCAGCGCCGAGCGGCAAACCTATGGCTACACCTTC. Encoded protein: CSAERQTYGYTF.

The chain recombines TRBV28 with TRBJ1-5; D is ambiguous. Deletions cut 6 bases from V and 0 bases from J, with 9 bases between. The CDR3 totals 14 residues. Germline CDR1 and CDR2: MDHEN and SYDVKM. The CDR3 loop is CASRSGYSNQPQHF. CDR3 nucleotides: TGTGCCAGCAGATCCGGCTATAGCAATCAGCCCCAGCATTTT. Complete variable domain (other parts from reference TRBV28 and TRBJ1-5): DVKVTQSSRYLVKRTGEKVFLECVQDMDHENMFWYRQDPGLGLRLIYFSYDVKMKEKGDIPEGYSVSREKKERFSLILESASTNQTSMYLCASRSGYSNQPQHFGDGTRLSIL.

The chain carries TRBV30 and TRBJ1-1; D gene ambiguous. There are 12 residues in the CDR3. Trimming removed 3 bases at V and 1 base at J, with 6 bases between. Germline V gene data show CDR1 as GTSNPN and CDR2 as SVGIG (reference sequence). CDR3 protein: CAWSHPNTEAFF. The CDR3 DNA is TGTGCCTGGAGCCACCCGAACACTGAAGCTTTCTTT.

The chain combines TRBV7-2 with TRBJ2-7; 10 bases match TRBD1. This CDR3 has 15 residues. Germline CDR1 reads SGHTA; CDR2 reads FQGNSA. Trimming removed 2 bases from V and 4 bases from J; junction bases left unmatched: 5. The CDR3 region has the DNA TGTGCCAGCAGCTTAAGGGACAGGGGTTGGTACGAGCAGTACTTC. This gives the protein CASSLRDRGWYEQYF.

This clonotype has a handful of counts. The rearrangement links TRBV20-1 to TRBJ1-5; D is unclear. CDR1 and CDR2 from the germline V gene are DFQATT and SNEGSKA (reference sequence). The length of the CDR3 is 13 residues. Trimming left V 3 bases short and J 3 bases short, with 9 bases between. CDR3 DNA sequence: TGCAGTGCTAGTCGGACGGCCAATCAGCCCCAGCATTTT. Its protein is CSASRTANQPQHF.

This clonotype was detected only a few times. The chain joins TRBV12-3 or TRBV12-4 to TRBJ1-3; D not certain. V was shortened by 6 bases and J by 8 bases, with 20 bases between the two germline ends. This CDR3 region has 15 residues. In DNA form, the CDR3 reads TGTGCCAGCAGACCACGACTTAGGCCCGCGGACACCATATATTTT. Translation gives CASRPRLRPADTIYF.

The V gene is TRBV7-2, the J gene TRBJ2-4, with D perhaps TRBD2 (5 bases). V was cut by 4 bases and J by 0 bases, with 22 bases left in between. The CDR3 spans 19 residues. CDR1 is SGHTA and CDR2 is FQGNSA in the germline V gene. CDR3 coding DNA: TGTGCCAGCAGCTCCGCGGTTGGAGGACTTCCGATAGCCAAAAACATTCAGTACTTC. Its translation is CASSSAVGGLPIAKNIQYF.

The chain couples TRBV18 to TRBJ2-2, with TRBD2 matching 14 bases. After removal of 0 bases from V and 4 bases from J, the junction contained 1 base not matched to a gene. This CDR3 spans 17 amino acids. Germline CDR1 KGHSH, CDR2 LQKENI. CDR3 sequence: CASSPPGLAGVTGELFF. The CDR3, as DNA: TGTGCCAGCTCACCACCGGGACTAGCGGGAGTCACCGGGGAGCTGTTTTTT.

This clonotype was observed a handful of times. The V and J genes are TRBV6-2 or TRBV6-3 and TRBJ2-1, with 11 positions matching TRBD1. Germline lookup yields CDR1 MNHEY and CDR2 SVGEGT. The V and J ends lost 6 bases and 0 bases, in that order; junction bases with no gene match: 10. The CDR3 has 18 residues. The CDR3 nucleotides read TGTGCCAGCAGCCGAAGCCGGACAGGGGGCTACTCCTACAATGAGCAGTTCTTC. The encoded protein is CASSRSRTGGYSYNEQFF.

A few counts support this clonotype. V gene TRBV29-1 combines with J gene TRBJ1-2, with 9 bases identical to TRBD1. With V trimmed by 5 bases and J by 7 bases, 5 bases remained unmatched. Germline lookup yields CDR1 SQVTM and CDR2 ANQGSEA. The CDR3 is 12 residues long. The CDR3 here is CSVPTGGGGYTF. DNA of the CDR3: TGCAGCGTTCCCACAGGGGGCGGTGGCTACACCTTC. Looking up the rest from reference TRBV29-1 and TRBJ1-2 gives the full variable domain: SAVISQKPSRDICQRGTSLTIQCQVDSQVTMMFWYRQQPGQSLTLIATANQGSEATYESGFVIDKFPISRPNLTFSTLTVSNMSPEDSSIYLCSVPTGGGGYTFGSGTRLTVV.

J is TRBJ2-7 and V is TRBV2; possible D gene TRBD2, 6 bases. Germline V lookup: CDR1 SNHLY, CDR2 FYNNEI. This CDR3 is 14 amino acids long. V was cut by 6 bases and J by 4 bases, with 16 bases left in between. As DNA, the CDR3 is TGTGCCAGCAGGGCGGGGACCGAGTCTTACGAGCAGTACTTC. It translates to CASRAGTESYEQYF.

This chain joins TRBV19 and TRBJ2-3; possible D gene TRBD2, 6 bases. Germline V lookup: CDR1 LNHDA, CDR2 SQIVND (reference sequence). The CDR3 is 14 amino acids. The V end was cut by 5 bases, the J end by 11 bases, with 20 bases between. This chain's CDR3 is CASSPGTSWSGQYF. The CDR3 DNA reads as TGTGCCAGTAGTCCCGGGACTTCATGGTCGGGGCAGTATTTT.

V gene TRBV12-3 or TRBV12-4 combines with J gene TRBJ2-3; the match to TRBD2 covers 7 bases. The J segment lost 0 bases and the V segment lost 10 bases, leaving 10 bases of the junction unmatched. The CDR3 is made up of 15 amino acids. The CDR3 loop is CATSYAGVSTDTQYF. DNA of the CDR3: TGTGCCACCTCCTACGCGGGGGTTAGCACAGATACGCAGTATTTT.

J is TRBJ2-3 and V is TRBV11-2, with 10 bases aligning to TRBD2. CDR1 is SGHAT, CDR2 FQNNGV, per germline. The junction had 25 bases not matched to a gene; V was cut back by 5 bases and J by 8 bases. The CDR3 runs to 20 residues. CDR3 sequence (DNA): TGTGCCAGCAGCCGTTTAGCGGGTGGGGGACTAGCGACCCAGGCGGCTACGCAGTATTTT. Translation gives CASSRLAGGGLATQAATQYF.

The rearrangement uses TRBV4-1 and TRBJ2-4, with no clear D. The CDR3 is 18 residues long. Between the trimmed V and J ends, which lost 4 bases and 0 bases, there was a span of 19 bases. Germline lookup yields CDR1 MGHRA and CDR2 YSYEKL. CDR3 in amino acids: CASSPFLDLRVAKNIQYF. DNA for the CDR3: TGCGCCAGCAGCCCCTTTTTGGATCTTAGAGTAGCCAAAAACATTCAGTACTTC.

This clonotype occurred a few times. The rearrangement uses TRBV20-1 and TRBJ2-3, with D perhaps TRBD1 or TRBD2 (5 bases each). The CDR3 is made up of 12 amino acids. Trimming removed 6 bases at V and 6 bases at J, with 13 bases between. The germline gives CDR1 DFQATT, CDR2 SNEGSKA (reference sequence). The CDR3 reads CSAGRRTDTQYF. For the CDR3, the DNA is TGCAGTGCGGGACGGCGAACCGATACGCAGTATTTT.

Here the CDR3 reads CATRAESGTDTQYF. For the CDR3, the DNA is TGTGCCACCAGAGCGGAATCTGGGACAGATACGCAGTATTTT. The chain uses TRBV6-8 and TRBJ2-3; tentatively, D is TRBD2 (5 bases). Trimming took off 10 bases at V and 3 bases at J, with 17 bases between the two ends. The CDR3 consists of 14 residues. CDR1 is MNHGY and CDR2 is SAAAGT in the germline V gene.

The V call is TRBV6-1, the J call TRBJ2-7; maybe TRBD2 (6 bases). V was clipped by 5 bases and J by 3 bases, with 11 bases between them. There are 13 residues in the CDR3. The germline V gene encodes CDR1 MNHNS and CDR2 SASEGT. The CDR3 sequence is CASSPGEGYEQYF. The CDR3 region has the DNA TGTGCCAGCAGTCCGGGAGAGGGCTACGAGCAGTACTTC.

This clonotype was seen many times. The chain is built from TRBV7-2 and TRBJ2-3; 8 bases map to TRBD2. V was pared by 2 bases and J by 2 bases, with 9 bases of the junction left unmatched. CDR3 length: 17 residues. CDR1 is SGHTA and CDR2 is FQGNSA in the germline V gene. The CDR3 spells CASSLSLAGTFTDTQYF. DNA of the CDR3: TGTGCCAGCAGCTTATCCTTAGCGGGGACTTTCACAGATACGCAGTATTTT.

V usage is TRBV20-1 and J usage is TRBJ2-3; D is uncertain. Germline V lookup: CDR1 DFQATT, CDR2 SNEGSKA (reference sequence). The V and J ends lost 5 bases and 6 bases respectively, with 12 bases between them. The CDR3 has 12 amino acids. CDR3 DNA: TGCAGTGCTCCACCCGTGTCGGATACGCAGTATTTT. Translating it yields CSAPPVSDTQYF.

This sequence joins TRBV18 and TRBJ2-3; D remains ambiguous. The CDR3 consists of 13 residues. CDR1 and CDR2 from the germline V gene are KGHSH and LQKENI. V gave up 3 bases and J gave up 2 bases, with 6 bases separating them. CDR3 amino acids: CASSPPITDTQYF. CDR3 nucleotides: TGTGCCAGCTCACCCCCGATCACAGATACGCAGTATTTT.